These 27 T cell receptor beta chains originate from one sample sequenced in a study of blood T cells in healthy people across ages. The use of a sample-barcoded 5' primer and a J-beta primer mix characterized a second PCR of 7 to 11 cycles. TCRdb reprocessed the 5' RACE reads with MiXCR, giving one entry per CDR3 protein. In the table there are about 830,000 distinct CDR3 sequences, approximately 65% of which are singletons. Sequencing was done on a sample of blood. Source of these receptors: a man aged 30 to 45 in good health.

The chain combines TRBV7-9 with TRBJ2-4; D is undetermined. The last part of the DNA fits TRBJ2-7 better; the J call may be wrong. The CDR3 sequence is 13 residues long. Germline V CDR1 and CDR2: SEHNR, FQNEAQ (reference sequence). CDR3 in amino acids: CASSPRLQHEQYF. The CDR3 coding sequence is TGTGCCAGCAGCCCCCGGTTGCAACACGAGCAGTACTTC.

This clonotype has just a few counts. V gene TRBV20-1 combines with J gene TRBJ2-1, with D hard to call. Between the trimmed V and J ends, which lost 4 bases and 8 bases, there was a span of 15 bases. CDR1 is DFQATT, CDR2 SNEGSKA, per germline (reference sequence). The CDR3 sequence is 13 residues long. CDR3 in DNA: TGCAGTGCTACAGGTCTTGGGTTCCATGAGCAGTTCTTC. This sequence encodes CSATGLGFHEQFF.

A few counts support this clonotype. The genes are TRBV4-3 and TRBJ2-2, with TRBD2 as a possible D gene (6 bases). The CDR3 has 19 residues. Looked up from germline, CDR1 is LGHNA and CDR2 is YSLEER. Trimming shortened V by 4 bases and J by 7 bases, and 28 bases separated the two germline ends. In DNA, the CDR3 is TGCGCCAGCAGCCGACCGGCCTTCGTGGGGGGTAGGGTTTACGGGGAGCTGTTTTTT. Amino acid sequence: CASSRPAFVGGRVYGELFF.

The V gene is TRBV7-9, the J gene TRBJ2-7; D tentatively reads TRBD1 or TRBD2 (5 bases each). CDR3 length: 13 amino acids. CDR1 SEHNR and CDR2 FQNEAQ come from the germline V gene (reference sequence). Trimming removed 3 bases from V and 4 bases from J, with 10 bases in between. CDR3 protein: CASSFLGEYEQYF. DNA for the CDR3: TGTGCCAGCAGCTTTCTGGGGGAGTACGAGCAGTACTTC.

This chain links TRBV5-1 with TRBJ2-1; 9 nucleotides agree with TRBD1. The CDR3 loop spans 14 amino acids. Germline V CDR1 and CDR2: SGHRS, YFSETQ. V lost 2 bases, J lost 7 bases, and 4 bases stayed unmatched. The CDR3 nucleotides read TGCGCCAGCAGCTTCGTGACAGGGGGGAATGAGCAGTTCTTC. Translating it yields CASSFVTGGNEQFF.

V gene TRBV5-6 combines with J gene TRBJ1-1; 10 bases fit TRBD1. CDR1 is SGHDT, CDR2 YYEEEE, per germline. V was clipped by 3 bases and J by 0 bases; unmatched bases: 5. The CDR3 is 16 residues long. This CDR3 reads CASSSTGGSMNTEAFF. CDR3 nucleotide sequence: TGTGCCAGCAGCTCGACAGGGGGCTCAATGAACACTGAAGCTTTCTTT.

The CDR3 DNA reads TGCAGTGCCCCCTATGCAGGGGGTGTGAACACTGAAGCTTTCTTT. Its translation is CSAPYAGGVNTEAFF. The chain combines TRBV20-1 with TRBJ1-1; TRBD1 agrees at 7 bases. Trimming took 6 bases from V and 0 from J; bases not matched to a gene: 10. The germline CDR1 and CDR2 sequences are DFQATT and SNEGSKA (reference sequence). The CDR3 consists of 15 residues.

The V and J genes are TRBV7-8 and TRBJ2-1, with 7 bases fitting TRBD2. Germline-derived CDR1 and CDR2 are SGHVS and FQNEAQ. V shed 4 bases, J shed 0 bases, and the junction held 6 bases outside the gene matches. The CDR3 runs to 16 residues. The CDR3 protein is CASSSRGSSSYNEQFF. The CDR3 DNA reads TGTGCCAGCAGCTCGCGGGGGTCCAGCTCCTACAATGAGCAGTTCTTC.

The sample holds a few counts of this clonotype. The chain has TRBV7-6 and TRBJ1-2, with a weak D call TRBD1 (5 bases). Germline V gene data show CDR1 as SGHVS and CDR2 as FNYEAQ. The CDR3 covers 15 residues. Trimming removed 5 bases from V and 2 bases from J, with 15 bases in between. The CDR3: CASSAAGAGNYGYTF. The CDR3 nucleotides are TGTGCCAGCAGCGCAGCTGGGGCCGGCAACTATGGCTACACCTTC.

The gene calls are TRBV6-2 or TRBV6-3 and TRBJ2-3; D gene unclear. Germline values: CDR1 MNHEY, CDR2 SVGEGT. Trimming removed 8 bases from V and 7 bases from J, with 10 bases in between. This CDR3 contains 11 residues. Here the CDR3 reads CASRLGHTQYF. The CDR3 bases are TGTGCCAGCCGTCTCGGACATACGCAGTATTTT.

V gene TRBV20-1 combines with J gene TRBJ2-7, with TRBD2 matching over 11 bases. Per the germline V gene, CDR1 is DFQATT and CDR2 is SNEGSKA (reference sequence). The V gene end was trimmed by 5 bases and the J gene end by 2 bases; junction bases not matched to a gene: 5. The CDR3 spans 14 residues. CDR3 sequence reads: CSADTLAGAYEQYF. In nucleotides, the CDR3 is TGCAGTGCTGATACACTAGCGGGGGCCTACGAGCAGTACTTC.

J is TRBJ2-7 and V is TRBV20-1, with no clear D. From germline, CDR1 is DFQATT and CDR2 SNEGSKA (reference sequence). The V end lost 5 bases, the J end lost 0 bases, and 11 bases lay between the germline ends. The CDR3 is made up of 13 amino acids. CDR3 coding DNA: TGCAGTGCTCCCCGGAGCAACTCCTACGAGCAGTACTTC. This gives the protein CSAPRSNSYEQYF.

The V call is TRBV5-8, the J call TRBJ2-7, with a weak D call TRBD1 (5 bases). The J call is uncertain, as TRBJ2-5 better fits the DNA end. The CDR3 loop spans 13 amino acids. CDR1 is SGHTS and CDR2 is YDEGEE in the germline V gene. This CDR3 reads CASLHRTFETQYF. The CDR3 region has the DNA TGTGCCAGCCTTCATAGGACATTTGAGACCCAGTACTTC.

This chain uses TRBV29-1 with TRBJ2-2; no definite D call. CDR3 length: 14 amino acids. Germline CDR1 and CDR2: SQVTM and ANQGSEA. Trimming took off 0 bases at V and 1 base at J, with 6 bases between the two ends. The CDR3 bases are TGCAGCGTTGAAGATACCCTGAACACCGGGGAGCTGTTTTTT. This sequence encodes CSVEDTLNTGELFF.

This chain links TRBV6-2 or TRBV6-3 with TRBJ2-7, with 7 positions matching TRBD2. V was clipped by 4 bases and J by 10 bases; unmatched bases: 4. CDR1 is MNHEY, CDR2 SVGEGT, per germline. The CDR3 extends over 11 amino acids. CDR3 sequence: CASSSGLVQYF. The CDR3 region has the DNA TGTGCCAGCAGTTCCGGACTAGTTCAGTACTTC.

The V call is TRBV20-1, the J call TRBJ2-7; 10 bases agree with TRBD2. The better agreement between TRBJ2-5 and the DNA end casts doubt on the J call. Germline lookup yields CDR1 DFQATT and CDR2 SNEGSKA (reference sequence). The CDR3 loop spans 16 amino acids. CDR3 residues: CSATEPTSGWKGTQYF. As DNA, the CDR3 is TGCAGTGCTACCGAACCGACTAGCGGGTGGAAAGGGACCCAGTACTTC.

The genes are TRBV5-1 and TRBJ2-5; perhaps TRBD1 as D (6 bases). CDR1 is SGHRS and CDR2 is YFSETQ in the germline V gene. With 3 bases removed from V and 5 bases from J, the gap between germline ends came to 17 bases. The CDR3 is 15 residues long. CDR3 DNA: TGCGCCAGCAGCTCTAGGGGGACCTTGCGGGAGACCCAGTACTTC. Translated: CASSSRGTLRETQYF.

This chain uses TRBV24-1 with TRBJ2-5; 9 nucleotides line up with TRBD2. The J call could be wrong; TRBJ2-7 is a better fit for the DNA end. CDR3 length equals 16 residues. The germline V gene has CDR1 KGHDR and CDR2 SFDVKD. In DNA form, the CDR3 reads TGTGCCACCAGTGATTCTGCCAGCGGGGGGTTCATCGAGCAGTACTTC. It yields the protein CATSDSASGGFIEQYF.

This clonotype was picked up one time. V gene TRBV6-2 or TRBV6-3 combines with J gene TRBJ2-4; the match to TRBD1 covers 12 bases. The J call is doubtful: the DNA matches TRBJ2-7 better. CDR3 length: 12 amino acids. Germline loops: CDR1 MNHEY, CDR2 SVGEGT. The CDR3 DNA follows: TGTGCCGGAGGGACAGGGGGCTCCGAGCAGTACTTC. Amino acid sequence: CAGGTGGSEQYF.

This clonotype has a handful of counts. The CDR3 DNA reads TGTGCCAGCAGCTTAGGGGGTGTTGGGCAGCAAGAGACCCAGTACTTC. This gives the protein CASSLGGVGQQETQYF. The chain couples TRBV7-2 to TRBJ2-5; D not resolved. The V end was cut by 1 base, the J end by 2 bases, with 14 bases between. Germline V gives CDR1 SGHTA, CDR2 FQGNSA. The CDR3 contains 16 residues.

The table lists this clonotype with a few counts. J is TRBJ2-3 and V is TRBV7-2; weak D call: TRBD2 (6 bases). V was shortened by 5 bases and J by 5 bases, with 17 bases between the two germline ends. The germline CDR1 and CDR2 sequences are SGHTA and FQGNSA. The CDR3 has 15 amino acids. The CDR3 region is CASSPWGVREDTQYF. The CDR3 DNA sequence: TGTGCCAGCAGCCCCTGGGGGGTAAGGGAAGATACGCAGTATTTT.

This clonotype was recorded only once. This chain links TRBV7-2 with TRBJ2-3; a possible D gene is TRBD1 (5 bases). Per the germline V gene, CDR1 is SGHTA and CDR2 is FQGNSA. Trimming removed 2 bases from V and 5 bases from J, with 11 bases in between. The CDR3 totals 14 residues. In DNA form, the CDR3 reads TGTGCCAGCAGCTTACGACAGATGATAGATACGCAGTATTTT. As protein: CASSLRQMIDTQYF.

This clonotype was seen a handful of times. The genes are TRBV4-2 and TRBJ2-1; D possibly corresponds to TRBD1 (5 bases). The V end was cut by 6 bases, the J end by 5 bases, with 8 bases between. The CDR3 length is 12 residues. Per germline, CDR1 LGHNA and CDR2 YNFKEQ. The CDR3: CASRTANNEQFF. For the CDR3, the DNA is TGTGCCAGCAGGACAGCTAACAATGAGCAGTTCTTC.

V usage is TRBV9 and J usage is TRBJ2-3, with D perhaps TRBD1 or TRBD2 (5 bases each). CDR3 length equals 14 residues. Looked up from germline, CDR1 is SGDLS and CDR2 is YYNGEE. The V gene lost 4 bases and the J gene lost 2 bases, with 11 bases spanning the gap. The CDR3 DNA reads TGTGCCAGCAGCTCCGAAGGGACCACAGATACGCAGTATTTT. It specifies CASSSEGTTDTQYF. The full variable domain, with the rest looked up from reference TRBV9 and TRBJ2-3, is DSGVTQTPKHLITATGQRVTLRCSPRSGDLSVYWYQQSLDQGLQFLIQYYNGEERAKGNILERFSAQQFPDLHSELNLSSLELGDSALYFCASSSEGTTDTQYFGPGTRLTVL.

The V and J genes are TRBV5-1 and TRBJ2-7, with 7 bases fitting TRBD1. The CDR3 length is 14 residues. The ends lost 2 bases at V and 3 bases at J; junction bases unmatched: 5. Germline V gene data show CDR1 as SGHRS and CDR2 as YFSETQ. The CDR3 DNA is TGCGCCAGCAGCTTCACAGGGGTTGACTACGAGCAGTACTTC. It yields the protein CASSFTGVDYEQYF. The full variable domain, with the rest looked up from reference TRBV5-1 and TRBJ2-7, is KAGVTQTPRYLIKTRGQQVTLSCSPISGHRSVSWYQQTPGQGLQFLFEYFSETQRNKGNFPGRFSGRQFSNSRSEMNVSTLELGDSALYLCASSFTGVDYEQYFGPGTRLTVT.

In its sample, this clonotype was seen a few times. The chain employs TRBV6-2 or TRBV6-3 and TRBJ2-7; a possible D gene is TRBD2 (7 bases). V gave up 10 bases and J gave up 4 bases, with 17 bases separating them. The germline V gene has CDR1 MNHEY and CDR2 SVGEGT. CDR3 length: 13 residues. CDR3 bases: TGTGCCATCCAGCGCGGGGGCGAGTACGAGCAGTACTTC. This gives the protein CAIQRGGEYEQYF.

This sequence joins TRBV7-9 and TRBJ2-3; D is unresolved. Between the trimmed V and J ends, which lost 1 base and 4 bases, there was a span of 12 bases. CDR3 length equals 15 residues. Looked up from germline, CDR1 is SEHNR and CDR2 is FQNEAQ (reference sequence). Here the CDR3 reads CASSLERAAADTQYF. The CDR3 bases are TGTGCCAGCAGCTTAGAACGGGCAGCTGCAGATACGCAGTATTTT.